The 12 T cell receptor beta chains below all came from one sample that was sequenced in a study of blood T cell repertoires in COVID-19. The data were produced by immunoSEQ multiplex PCR, yet TCRdb's version contains in-frame clones alone and is incomplete. Of roughly 100,000 clones listed, 75% to 90% are singletons. The sequenced sample was peripheral blood. Every receptor here comes from a man older than 75 with acute or convalescent COVID-19.

The chain joins TRBV7-3 to TRBJ2-5; D may be TRBD2 (7 bases). The CDR3 consists of 17 residues. V was pared by 5 bases and J by 1 base, with 20 bases between. The germline gives CDR1 SGHTA, CDR2 FQGTGA. In nucleotides, the CDR3 is TGTGCCAGCAGCCCTGGCGGAGGGGGAGGGGGCCAAGAGACCCAGTACTTC. It is translated as CASSPGGGGGGQETQYF.

The chain is built from TRBV7-6 and TRBJ2-1, with D tentatively TRBD1 (5 bases). V dropped 3 bases and J dropped 2 bases, with 11 bases sitting between them. CDR3 length: 15 residues. Germline lookup yields CDR1 SGHVS and CDR2 FNYEAQ. The CDR3 sequence is CASSLGQGAYNEQFF. CDR3 nucleotides: TGTGCCAGCAGCTTGGGGCAAGGGGCCTACAATGAGCAGTTCTTC.

The rearrangement links TRBV11-2 to TRBJ1-4; D gene uncertain. Germline-derived CDR1 and CDR2 are SGHAT and FQNNGV. The germline V and J ends were trimmed by 0 bases and 14 bases, with 16 bases remaining between them. The CDR3 extends over 14 amino acids. In DNA, the CDR3 is TGTGCCAGCAGCTTAGATGCATCCGAGGGAGAGCTGTTTTTT. This translates into CASSLDASEGELFF.

The rearrangement uses TRBV9 and TRBJ2-2, with a tentative D call TRBD1 (5 bases). V was clipped by 2 bases and J by 5 bases, with 10 bases between them. In germline, CDR1 is SGDLS, CDR2 YYNGEE. This CDR3 region has 14 residues. CDR3 DNA: TGTGCCAGCAGCGTTATTCAGGGAACCGGGGAGCTGTTTTTT. Protein sequence: CASSVIQGTGELFF.

In this sample, this clone turned up a few times. The chain is built from TRBV28 and TRBJ2-7; D might be TRBD1 (5 bases). V lost 5 bases and J 3 bases, leaving 11 bases between the germline ends. This CDR3 spans 13 amino acids. The germline CDR1 and CDR2 sequences are MDHEN and SYDVKM. The CDR3 protein is CASSPPGNYEQYF. CDR3 in DNA: TGTGCCAGCAGTCCCCCAGGGAACTACGAGCAGTACTTC.

V is TRBV7-2 and J is TRBJ2-7; 9 nucleotides align to TRBD2. The CDR3 consists of 17 residues. Germline V gene sequence: CDR1 SGHTA, CDR2 FQGNSA. J lost 1 base, V lost 5 bases, and 12 bases had no gene match. The CDR3 region is CASSPRGAGGLSYEQYF. The CDR3 DNA reads TGTGCCAGCAGCCCCCGAGGAGCGGGAGGCCTATCCTACGAGCAGTACTTC.

This chain uses TRBV10-3 with TRBJ1-2; TRBD1 is a possible D gene (6 bases). Trimming took 10 bases from V and 1 from J, leaving 10 bases between them. CDR3 length: 12 amino acids. Per germline, CDR1 ENHRY and CDR2 SYGVKD. As DNA, the CDR3 is TGTGCCACAGGACAGCTTAACTATGGCTACACCTTC. Its translation is CATGQLNYGYTF.

The V and J genes are TRBV27 and TRBJ2-7; 8 nucleotides align to TRBD1. V lost 5 bases and J lost 2; bases outside the gene matches: 5. CDR3 length: 14 amino acids. Looked up from germline, CDR1 is MNHEY and CDR2 is SMNVEV (reference sequence). The CDR3 nucleotides read TGTGCCAGCAGTAGACAGGGGATGACCTACGAGCAGTACTTC. Encoded protein: CASSRQGMTYEQYF.

This chain joins TRBV3-1 (or the pseudogene TRBV3-2) and TRBJ2-7; TRBD1 aligns across 7 bases. Germline lookup yields CDR1 LGHDT and CDR2 YNNKEL (reference sequence). The CDR3 runs 17 residues. V gave up 5 bases and J gave up 3 bases; unmatched junction bases: 16. CDR3 in DNA: TGTGCCAGCAGCTACCTCCGAGACAGGGATCGCTTCTACGAGCAGTACTTC. Translated, it gives CASSYLRDRDRFYEQYF.

The V call is TRBV5-4, the J call TRBJ2-7, with TRBD2 matching 10 bases. CDR3 length: 16 amino acids. Per the germline V gene, CDR1 is SGHNT and CDR2 is YYREEE (reference sequence). Trimming cost V 0 bases and J 4 bases; bases outside gene matches: 7. CDR3 sequence (DNA): TGTGCCAGCAGCTTGGGAGCTAGCGGGAGATTATACGAGCAGTACTTC. It codes for CASSLGASGRLYEQYF. Using reference TRBV5-4 and TRBJ2-7 for the parts outside the CDR3, the full variable domain is ETGVTQSPTHLIKTRGQQVTLRCSSQSGHNTVSWYQQALGQGPQFIFQYYREEENGRGNFPPRFSGLQFPNYSSELNVNALELDDSALYLCASSLGASGRLYEQYFGPGTRLTVT.

The genes are TRBV27 and TRBJ2-5; tentative D call: TRBD2 (5 bases). CDR3 length: 13 residues. Trimming took off 3 bases at V and 5 bases at J, with 10 bases between the two ends. The germline V gene encodes CDR1 MNHEY and CDR2 SMNVEV (reference sequence). CDR3 residues: CASSFRGQETQYF. Written as DNA, the CDR3 is TGTGCCAGCAGTTTTCGCGGGCAGGAGACCCAGTACTTC.

The genes are TRBV19 and TRBJ1-1; D may be TRBD1 (6 bases). The V and J ends lost 7 bases and 3 bases respectively, with 12 bases between them. This CDR3 comprises 13 residues. CDR1 is LNHDA, CDR2 SQIVND, per germline (reference sequence). CDR3: CASIGTPDTEAFF. CDR3 coding DNA: TGTGCCAGTATCGGGACACCTGACACTGAAGCTTTCTTT.